Below are 17 T cell receptor beta chains sequenced from a single sample in a study of early T cells in non-severe SARS-CoV-2 infection. TCRdb analysed the 5' RACE reads with MiXCR anew, one entry per CDR3 protein. The sample holds 45,000 to 75,000 distinct CDR3 sequences, roughly 12% seen once. The material sequenced was whole blood. These receptors all come from an adult who was a healthcare worker with PCR-confirmed SARS-CoV-2 infection or an uninfected control (not recorded which).

This clonotype was seen a few times. The chain has TRBV11-2 and TRBJ1-1; 7 nucleotides match TRBD1. Germline CDR1 and CDR2: SGHAT and FQNNGV. CDR3 length: 13 amino acids. The trim removed 2 bases at V and 5 bases at J, leaving 2 bases unmatched. Here the CDR3 reads CASSLLQGTEAFF. The CDR3 DNA reads as TGTGCCAGCAGCTTATTACAGGGGACTGAAGCTTTCTTT.

The chain combines TRBV11-2 with TRBJ2-1; a weak D match, TRBD2 (5 bases). This CDR3 is built from 14 residues. Trimming stripped 5 bases from V and 2 bases from J, with 10 bases between. Germline V gene lookup returns CDR1 SGHAT and CDR2 FQNNGV. For the CDR3, the DNA is TGTGCCAGCAGCCAAAGCGGAGCCTACAATGAGCAGTTCTTC. Translation gives CASSQSGAYNEQFF.

The chain joins TRBV7-6 to TRBJ2-5; maybe TRBD2 (5 bases). Germline lookup yields CDR1 SGHVS and CDR2 FNYEAQ. This CDR3 comprises 15 residues. V was pared by 3 bases and J by 5 bases, with 16 bases between. CDR3 in DNA: TGTGCCAGCAGCTTGGGCGCTAGCATTTTGGAGACCCAGTACTTC. This codes for CASSLGASILETQYF. Combining the CDR3 with reference TRBV7-6 and TRBJ2-5 gives the whole variable domain GAGVSQSPRYKVTKRGQDVALRCDPISGHVSLYWYRQALGQGPEFLTYFNYEAQQDKSGLPNDRFSAERPEGSISTLTIQRTEQRDSAMYRCASSLGASILETQYFGPGTRLLVL.

The DNA of the CDR3 is TGTGCCAGCAGCCCCGGAGAGGGGGCAAATCAGCCCCAGCATTTT. Protein: CASSPGEGANQPQHF. J is TRBJ1-5 and V is TRBV7-9; 7 nucleotides align to TRBD1. Germline CDR1 SEHNR, CDR2 FQNEAQ (reference sequence). The V and J ends lost 5 bases and 4 bases, in that order; junction bases with no gene match: 8. The CDR3 runs 15 residues.

This clonotype was seen a handful of times. The chain joins TRBV11-2 to TRBJ2-7; no reliable D call. The V gene's germline CDR1 is SGHAT and CDR2 FQNNGV. The CDR3 extends over 12 amino acids. V was shortened by 5 bases and J by 3 bases, with 8 bases between the two germline ends. Written as DNA, the CDR3 is TGTGCCAGCAGCACCCGGGTCTACGAGCAGTACTTC. Amino acid sequence: CASSTRVYEQYF.

This clonotype was seen a few times. The gene calls are TRBV29-1 and TRBJ1-1; maybe TRBD1 (5 bases). CDR3 length: 12 residues. V was shortened by 3 bases and J by 1 base, with 6 bases between the two germline ends. Germline values: CDR1 SQVTM, CDR2 ANQGSEA. The CDR3 reads CSVDRENTEAFF. CDR3 nucleotides: TGCAGCGTTGACAGGGAGAACACTGAAGCTTTCTTT. Variable domain in full (rest from reference TRBV29-1 and TRBJ1-1): SAVISQKPSRDICQRGTSLTIQCQVDSQVTMMFWYRQQPGQSLTLIATANQGSEATYESGFVIDKFPISRPNLTFSTLTVSNMSPEDSSIYLCSVDRENTEAFFGQGTRLTVV.

This clonotype was found many times. The gene calls are TRBV7-6 and TRBJ2-5; D uncertain. The CDR3 length is 15 residues. Trimming stripped 5 bases from V and 2 bases from J, with 15 bases between. Per the germline V gene, CDR1 is SGHVS and CDR2 is FNYEAQ. CDR3 in amino acids: CASSVGNGLQETQYF. For the CDR3, the DNA is TGTGCCAGCAGCGTAGGGAATGGCCTGCAAGAGACCCAGTACTTC.

The chain links TRBV7-2 to TRBJ1-1; unclear D gene. This CDR3 has 12 amino acids. Germline values: CDR1 SGHTA, CDR2 FQGNSA. Trimming removed 4 bases from V and 10 bases from J, with 13 bases in between. CDR3 protein: CASSSPARAAFF. The CDR3, as DNA: TGTGCCAGCAGCTCCCCGGCGCGAGCAGCTTTCTTT.

The chain recombines TRBV20-1 with TRBJ1-2, with 9 bases fitting TRBD1. Trimming took 6 bases from V and 3 from J; bases not matched to a gene: 5. The germline V gene has CDR1 DFQATT and CDR2 SNEGSKA (reference sequence). The CDR3 runs 13 residues. The CDR3 DNA reads TGCAGTGCCAACAGGGACAGGGACTATGGCTACACCTTC. Translating it yields CSANRDRDYGYTF.

This clonotype showed up many times. The chain joins TRBV10-3 to TRBJ1-2; D may be TRBD1 (6 bases). V was trimmed by 2 bases and J by 0 bases, leaving 10 bases between them. From germline, CDR1 is ENHRY and CDR2 SYGVKD. The CDR3 sequence is 15 residues long. This CDR3 reads CAISEGQLANYGYTF. The CDR3 region has the DNA TGTGCCATCAGTGAGGGACAGCTAGCTAACTATGGCTACACCTTC.

This clonotype was counted only a few times. V usage is TRBV6-5 and J usage is TRBJ2-3, with no clear D. This CDR3 region has 14 residues. Deletions cut 7 bases from V and 1 base from J, with 12 bases between. Germline V gene lookup returns CDR1 MNHEY and CDR2 SVGAGI. The CDR3 is CASTGRPGTDTQYF. In nucleotides, the CDR3 is TGTGCCAGCACAGGCAGGCCCGGCACAGATACGCAGTATTTT.

V is TRBV6-5 and J is TRBJ1-2; D is perhaps TRBD1 (6 bases). This CDR3 has 15 amino acids. Per the germline V gene, CDR1 is MNHEY and CDR2 is SVGAGI. V lost 5 bases, J lost 2 bases, and 15 bases lay in between. The CDR3 bases are TGTGCCAGCAGTCCGGGACATCCCCCCAACTATGGCTACACCTTC. It encodes CASSPGHPPNYGYTF.

This rearrangement joins TRBV11-2 to TRBJ2-3; D is unresolved. The germline V and J ends were trimmed by 1 base and 4 bases, with 12 bases remaining between them. The CDR3 has 15 amino acids. Germline assignment: CDR1 SGHAT and CDR2 FQNNGV. CDR3 in amino acids: CASSLGSVVSDTQYF. CDR3 DNA sequence: TGTGCCAGCAGCTTAGGATCCGTTGTGTCAGATACGCAGTATTTT. The full variable domain, rest sourced from reference TRBV11-2 and TRBJ2-3, is EAGVAQSPRYKIIEKRQSVAFWCNPISGHATLYWYQQILGQGPKLLIQFQNNGVVDDSQLPKDRFSAERLKGVDSTLKIQPAKLEDSAVYLCASSLGSVVSDTQYFGPGTRLTVL.

This clonotype was seen repeatedly, ten times or more. V is TRBV5-1 and J is TRBJ2-1, with TRBD2 matching over 11 bases. Germline-derived CDR1 and CDR2 are SGHRS and YFSETQ. J gave up 8 bases and V 4 bases, and 8 bases lay outside the gene matches. The CDR3 contains 15 residues. CDR3 sequence reads: CASSPEGLAGYEQFF. The DNA for the CDR3 is TGCGCCAGCAGCCCTGAAGGACTAGCGGGCTATGAGCAGTTCTTC.

This clonotype was found many times. The chain links TRBV7-2 to TRBJ2-3, with 13 bases matching TRBD2. The CDR3 sequence is 16 residues long. CDR1 is SGHTA, CDR2 FQGNSA, per germline. Trimming removed 4 bases from V and 2 bases from J; junction bases left unmatched: 3. CDR3 DNA sequence: TGTGCCAGCAGCTCGACTAGCGGGAGGCCCACAGATACGCAGTATTTT. Its protein is CASSSTSGRPTDTQYF.

Comment on this clonotype: A much larger clone differs by one base, so this may be a read error. The rearrangement joins TRBV5-6 to TRBJ1-2; tentatively, D is TRBD1 (6 bases). CDR1 and CDR2 from the germline V gene are SGHDT and YYEEEE. The CDR3 is 13 amino acids. In DNA form, the CDR3 reads TGTGTCAGCAGTGCGGACAGCTACTATGGCTACACCTTC. Protein product: CVSSADSYYGYTF.

This clonotype is medium-sized. The chain joins TRBV20-1 to TRBJ1-2, with TRBD1 identical over 10 bases. The CDR3 has 15 residues. Germline assignment: CDR1 DFQATT and CDR2 SNEGSKA (reference sequence). Trimming at V came to 1 base and at J to 8 bases, leaving 10 bases not matched to a gene. The CDR3 DNA is TGCAGTGCTAGAGTCGAACGACAGGGGGCAGGCGGCTACACCTTC. This sequence encodes CSARVERQGAGGYTF.